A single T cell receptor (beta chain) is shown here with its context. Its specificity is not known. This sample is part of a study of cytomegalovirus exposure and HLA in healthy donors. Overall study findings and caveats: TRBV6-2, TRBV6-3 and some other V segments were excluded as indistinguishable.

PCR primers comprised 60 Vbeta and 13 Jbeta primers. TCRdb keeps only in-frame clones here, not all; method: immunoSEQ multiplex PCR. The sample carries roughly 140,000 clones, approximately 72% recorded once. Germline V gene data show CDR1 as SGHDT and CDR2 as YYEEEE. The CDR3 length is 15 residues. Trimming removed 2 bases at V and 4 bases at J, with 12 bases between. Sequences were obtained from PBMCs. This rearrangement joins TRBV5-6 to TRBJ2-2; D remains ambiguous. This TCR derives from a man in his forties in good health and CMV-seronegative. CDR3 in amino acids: CASSFGPPPTGELFF. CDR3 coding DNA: TGTGCCAGCAGCTTTGGGCCTCCCCCCACCGGGGAGCTGTTTTTT.